Following are 31 T cell receptor beta chains from one sample sequenced in a study of CD8+ T cells in alopecia areata. Treatment defined: oral pan-JAK inhibitor, 5-10 mg twice daily. RNA, once extracted, was reverse transcribed into cDNA for use as the sequencing template. Some clones are missing from TCRdb's copy, which holds only in-frame ones; the method was immunoSEQ multiplex PCR. Found here are 200,000 or so clones, approximately 45% of them singletons; the top ten hold 2% to 3%. The input for sequencing was CD4+ T cells sorted from blood, taken around week 37, from a patient treated with tofacitinib. These receptors all come from a human donor with alopecia areata.

The chain joins TRBV7-2 to TRBJ2-7, with 7 nucleotides matching TRBD2. Germline CDR1 reads SGHTA; CDR2 reads FQGNSA. CDR3 length: 15 amino acids. J gave up 1 base and V 5 bases, and 8 bases lay outside the gene matches. The CDR3 region is CASSRGSLGSYEQYF. The DNA of the CDR3 is TGTGCCAGCAGCCGCGGGAGTTTGGGGTCCTACGAGCAGTACTTC.

The V and J genes are TRBV5-1 and TRBJ2-5; D might be TRBD1 (5 bases). Germline V lookup: CDR1 SGHRS, CDR2 YFSETQ. There are 14 residues in the CDR3. Trimming took off 1 base at V and 1 base at J, with 8 bases between the two ends. The CDR3 sequence is CASSLRGGQETQYF. The CDR3 nucleotides read TGCGCCAGCAGCTTGAGGGGTGGCCAAGAGACCCAGTACTTC.

The chain joins TRBV4-1 to TRBJ2-7; tentative D call: TRBD2 (6 bases). The CDR3 totals 15 residues. Germline-derived CDR1 and CDR2 are MGHRA and YSYEKL. Trimming left V 1 base short and J 2 bases short, with 12 bases between. CDR3 bases: TGCGCCAGCAGCCAAGTCCGGGGGATCGCCTACGAGCAGTACTTC. This translates into CASSQVRGIAYEQYF.

This clone was seen only once. The chain employs TRBV4-3 and TRBJ2-7; D not certain. The germline CDR1 and CDR2 sequences are LGHNA and YSLEER. Trimming shortened V by 4 bases and J by 2 bases, and 15 bases separated the two germline ends. The CDR3 totals 15 residues. The CDR3 region is CASSLAPVNAYEQYF. In DNA, the CDR3 is TGCGCCAGCAGCCTCGCCCCCGTTAATGCCTACGAGCAGTACTTC.

This clone was seen a handful of times. This chain connects TRBV29-1 to TRBJ1-1; unclear D gene. Between the trimmed V and J ends, which lost 3 bases and 3 bases, there was a span of 17 bases. CDR3 size: 15 residues. Germline CDR1 is SQVTM and CDR2 is ANQGSEA. In nucleotides, the CDR3 is TGCAGCGTTGAGGGAGGATGGGGATGGGACACTGAAGCTTTCTTT. It codes for CSVEGGWGWDTEAFF.

The gene calls are TRBV5-1 and TRBJ2-7; D is perhaps TRBD1 (5 bases). The CDR3 has 14 amino acids. Germline V gene sequence: CDR1 SGHRS, CDR2 YFSETQ. The ends were cut back, 2 bases at V and 6 bases at J, with 15 bases in the middle. CDR3 protein: CASSFVLERGEQYF. The CDR3 DNA follows: TGCGCCAGCAGCTTCGTTCTTGAAAGGGGCGAGCAGTACTTC.

The rearrangement links TRBV30 to TRBJ1-4; the D is unclear. CDR3 size: 13 residues. CDR1 GTSNPN and CDR2 SVGIG come from the germline V gene (reference sequence). Trimming shortened V by 2 bases and J by 4 bases, and 8 bases separated the two germline ends. The CDR3 region is CAWSSLDNEKLFF. The DNA of the CDR3 is TGTGCCTGGAGTTCCCTCGATAATGAAAAACTGTTTTTT.

This clone was seen a handful of times. The chain employs TRBV10-3 and TRBJ1-1; D call uncertain. V shed 0 bases and J shed 4 bases, with 15 bases lying between them. The CDR3 totals 16 residues. In germline, CDR1 is ENHRY, CDR2 SYGVKD. DNA of the CDR3: TGTGCCATCAGTGAGTCGAGTGACACATTGGGCACTGAAGCTTTCTTT. Encoded protein: CAISESSDTLGTEAFF.

The rearrangement uses TRBV30 and TRBJ2-4; D is possibly TRBD2 (7 bases). The CDR3 is 15 amino acids. Trimming took 2 bases from V and 1 from J, leaving 12 bases between them. Germline V CDR1 and CDR2: GTSNPN, SVGIG (reference sequence). CDR3 region: CAWSLGRGAKNIQYF. The CDR3 DNA reads TGTGCCTGGAGTTTGGGGAGGGGGGCCAAAAACATTCAGTACTTC. Supplemented by reference TRBV30 and TRBJ2-4, the full variable domain reads SQTIHQWPATLVQPVGSPLSLECTVEGTSNPNLYWYRQAAGRGLQLLFYSVGIGQISSEVPQNLSASRPQDRQFILSSKKLLLSDSGFYLCAWSLGRGAKNIQYFGAGTRLSVL.

The chain is built from TRBV6-1 and TRBJ2-5; D gene unclear. Germline V gives CDR1 MNHNS, CDR2 SASEGT. The length of the CDR3 is 14 residues. V shed 1 base and J shed 5 bases, with 11 bases lying between them. CDR3 nucleotide sequence: TGTGCCAGCAGTGAAGAAGAGGTTGTCGAGACCCAGTACTTC. Its protein is CASSEEEVVETQYF.

The rearrangement links TRBV29-1 to TRBJ2-2; D possibly corresponds to TRBD1 (6 bases). Germline CDR1 and CDR2: SQVTM and ANQGSEA. V lost 5 bases and J 1 base, leaving 11 bases between the germline ends. The CDR3 loop spans 14 amino acids. Here the CDR3 reads CSVYRAGNTGELFF. CDR3 DNA sequence: TGCAGCGTTTACAGGGCAGGGAACACCGGGGAGCTGTTTTTT.

The gene calls are TRBV10-1 and TRBJ1-2; a possible D gene is TRBD1 (5 bases). Trimming took 4 bases from V and 7 from J, leaving 13 bases between them. The germline CDR1 and CDR2 sequences are WNHNN and SYGVQD (reference sequence). CDR3 length: 13 amino acids. For the CDR3, the DNA is TGCGCCAGCAGTGGGACACTAGGAAGTGGCTACACCTTC. Translating it yields CASSGTLGSGYTF.

This clone has a handful of counts. The V and J genes are TRBV5-1 and TRBJ2-7; TRBD1 matches 7 bases. The CDR3 consists of 15 residues. Germline V CDR1 and CDR2: SGHRS, YFSETQ. Trimming removed 3 bases from V and 0 bases from J; junction bases left unmatched: 6. The CDR3 DNA reads TGCGCCAGCAGCTCACCGGGACAGAGCTCCTACGAGCAGTACTTC. Protein product: CASSSPGQSSYEQYF.

This chain links TRBV6-5 with TRBJ2-1; the D gene is possibly TRBD2 (5 bases). Looked up from germline, CDR1 is MNHEY and CDR2 is SVGAGI. The ends were cut back, 0 bases at V and 10 bases at J, with 19 bases in the middle. CDR3 length: 16 amino acids. The CDR3: CASSYSPRVASEEQFF. CDR3 bases: TGTGCCAGCAGTTACTCTCCCCGGGTAGCGTCGGAGGAGCAGTTCTTC.

The chain links TRBV27 to TRBJ2-7, with 7 bases lining up with TRBD1. The V segment lost 0 bases and the J segment 3 bases; nucleotides outside the gene matches: 5. This CDR3 is 15 amino acids long. Per germline, CDR1 MNHEY and CDR2 SMNVEV (reference sequence). CDR3 amino acids: CASSLSPGTDYEQYF. The CDR3 DNA follows: TGTGCCAGCAGTTTATCGCCTGGGACAGACTACGAGCAGTACTTC.

J is TRBJ2-1 and V is TRBV11-2; 7 bases match TRBD2. The CDR3 consists of 16 residues. The trim removed 5 bases at V and 6 bases at J, leaving 13 bases unmatched. CDR1 is SGHAT, CDR2 FQNNGV, per germline. The CDR3 region has the DNA TGTGCCAGCAGCCCCTACGGCGGGGGTAGGAGCAATGAGCAGTTCTTC. Translating it yields CASSPYGGGRSNEQFF.

The V and J genes are TRBV29-1 and TRBJ2-5, with D maybe TRBD2 (7 bases). This CDR3 has 12 residues. With 7 bases removed from V and 5 bases from J, the gap between germline ends came to 14 bases. Germline lookup yields CDR1 SQVTM and CDR2 ANQGSEA. In nucleotides, the CDR3 is TGCAGCGCCCGAGGGGGGGCCGAGACCCAGTACTTC. This encodes CSARGGAETQYF.

The chain links TRBV9 to TRBJ1-2; D call uncertain. This CDR3 spans 13 amino acids. Germline V gives CDR1 SGDLS, CDR2 YYNGEE. V lost 4 bases, J lost 5 bases, and 12 bases lay in between. The CDR3 spells CASSSENSYGYTF. As DNA, the CDR3 is TGTGCCAGCAGCTCAGAAAACAGTTATGGCTACACCTTC.

CDR3 DNA sequence: TGTGCCTGGAGTCTATCGACAGGGTATGGCTACACCTTC. It encodes CAWSLSTGYGYTF. The V call is TRBV30, the J call TRBJ1-2, with TRBD1 matching over 7 bases. V lost 2 bases and J lost 5; bases outside the gene matches: 5. CDR1 is GTSNPN, CDR2 SVGIG, per germline (reference sequence). This CDR3 region has 13 residues. The full variable domain, rest sourced from reference TRBV30 and TRBJ1-2, is SQTIHQWPATLVQPVGSPLSLECTVEGTSNPNLYWYRQAAGRGLQLLFYSVGIGQISSEVPQNLSASRPQDRQFILSSKKLLLSDSGFYLCAWSLSTGYGYTFGSGTRLTVV.

The gene calls are TRBV9 and TRBJ2-5, with 11 bases that match TRBD2. Germline lookup yields CDR1 SGDLS and CDR2 YYNGEE. The junction had 13 bases not matched to a gene; V was cut back by 4 bases and J by 5 bases. The CDR3 totals 17 residues. The chain's CDR3 is CASSWPAPGLAEETQYF. CDR3 nucleotides: TGTGCCAGCAGCTGGCCTGCTCCGGGACTAGCGGAGGAGACCCAGTACTTC.

This chain links TRBV18 with TRBJ2-3; possible D gene TRBD2, 6 bases. Trimming took 2 bases from V and 3 from J, leaving 12 bases between them. CDR3 length: 15 residues. CDR1 is KGHSH, CDR2 LQKENI, per germline. In nucleotides, the CDR3 is TGTGCCAGCTCACCAGGAGGGAGAGCAACAGATACGCAGTATTTT. Encoded protein: CASSPGGRATDTQYF.

V usage is TRBV4-1 and J usage is TRBJ2-3, with 11 bases lining up with TRBD2. Losses at the gene ends were 2 bases for V and 2 bases for J; bases not matched to a gene: 6. Looked up from germline, CDR1 is MGHRA and CDR2 is YSYEKL. This CDR3 is built from 17 residues. In DNA form, the CDR3 reads TGCGCCAGCAGCCAAACCGGGACTAGCGGCGCCACAGATACGCAGTATTTT. This codes for CASSQTGTSGATDTQYF.

CDR3 loop: CASSQAGVGVADTQYF. In nucleotides, the CDR3 is TGTGCCAGCAGCCAAGCGGGAGTCGGGGTAGCAGATACGCAGTATTTT. The chain has TRBV4-2 and TRBJ2-3; maybe TRBD2 (6 bases). V lost 1 base to trimming and J lost 4 bases, with 15 bases between them. The CDR3 sequence is 16 residues long. Germline CDR1 and CDR2: LGHNA and YNFKEQ.

The J gene is TRBJ1-4, the V gene TRBV10-3; D remains unclear. Germline-derived CDR1 and CDR2 are ENHRY and SYGVKD. V was clipped by 6 bases and J by 12 bases, with 14 bases between them. This CDR3 region has 12 residues. CDR3 nucleotide sequence: TGTGCCATCAGCGACCCCGGGAAAGAACTGTTTTTT. Its protein product is CAISDPGKELFF.

This clone was recorded only once. The rearrangement joins TRBV5-1 to TRBJ2-6, with D unresolved. This CDR3 is 17 amino acids long. V gave up 0 bases and J gave up 0 bases, with 10 bases separating them. CDR1 is SGHRS, CDR2 YFSETQ, per germline. In DNA, the CDR3 is TGCGCCAGCAGCTTGGTCCCCTGGGGCTCTGGGGCCAACGTCCTGACTTTC. Protein sequence: CASSLVPWGSGANVLTF.

This clone came up once. The chain recombines TRBV2 with TRBJ1-5; maybe TRBD1 (5 bases). The CDR3 runs to 16 residues. Germline CDR1 is SNHLY and CDR2 is FYNNEI. The CDR3 sequence is CASTFRRVGSNQPQHF. CDR3 nucleotides: TGTGCTTCTACCTTCCGCAGGGTCGGCAGCAATCAGCCCCAGCATTTT.

The V call is TRBV9, the J call TRBJ2-1, with TRBD2 identical over 10 bases. Germline CDR1 SGDLS, CDR2 YYNGEE. The length of the CDR3 is 15 residues. After removal of 4 bases from V and 0 bases from J, the junction contained 1 base not matched to a gene. CDR3 in DNA: TGTGCCAGCAGCTCTAGCGGGAGCTCCTACAATGAGCAGTTCTTC. Translating it yields CASSSSGSSYNEQFF.

This clone showed up just a few times. The chain links TRBV20-1 to TRBJ2-5; D gene ambiguous. This CDR3 spans 10 amino acids. Germline V lookup: CDR1 DFQATT, CDR2 SNEGSKA (reference sequence). Trimming cost V 2 bases and J 5 bases, with 3 bases left between them. The CDR3 sequence is CSARYETQYF. In DNA, the CDR3 is TGCAGTGCTAGATACGAGACCCAGTACTTC.

This clone has a handful of counts. The chain employs TRBV15 and TRBJ1-2; D remains ambiguous. The CDR3 is 15 residues long. The germline V gene encodes CDR1 LNHNV and CDR2 YYDKDF (reference sequence). V shed 0 bases and J shed 4 bases, with 12 bases lying between them. The chain's CDR3 is CATSRDPVSSYGYTF. The DNA of the CDR3 is TGTGCCACCAGCAGAGATCCGGTTTCCAGCTATGGCTACACCTTC.

This clone was seen a handful of times. The chain has TRBV7-2 and TRBJ1-5, with D unresolved. This CDR3 has 13 amino acids. Trimming took off 2 bases at V and 11 bases at J, with 13 bases between the two ends. Germline CDR1 is SGHTA and CDR2 is FQGNSA. The CDR3 region is CASSLIPGPAQHF. DNA for the CDR3: TGTGCCAGCAGCTTAATCCCGGGCCCAGCCCAGCATTTT.

The chain carries TRBV9 and TRBJ2-5; D gene unclear. The CDR3 is made up of 16 amino acids. Germline V gives CDR1 SGDLS, CDR2 YYNGEE. V was pared by 0 bases and J by 5 bases, with 17 bases between. The CDR3 DNA reads as TGTGCCAGCAGCGTAGGGGGTCGGAGAGGTGTCGAGACCCAGTACTTC. Amino acids: CASSVGGRRGVETQYF.